The 5 T cell receptor beta chains listed next were all sequenced from one sample in a study of blood T cell repertoires in COVID-19. Using immunoSEQ multiplex PCR, the repertoire was profiled, and TCRdb retains in-frame clones only, with some absent. The table records nearly 200,000 clones, just under 85% of them present only once. Specimen: peripheral blood. The receptor source for this set is a man in his fifties or sixties with COVID-19, enrolled during active disease.

The chain recombines TRBV11-2 with TRBJ1-6; D perhaps matches TRBD1 (6 bases). The V and J ends lost 5 bases and 9 bases respectively, with 11 bases between them. The CDR3 contains 13 residues. The germline gives CDR1 SGHAT, CDR2 FQNNGV. CDR3 coding DNA: TGTGCCAGCAGCCCCCTGGACAGTTCACCCCTCCACTTT. It yields the protein CASSPLDSSPLHF.

The chain couples TRBV10-2 to TRBJ2-7, with D possibly matching TRBD2 (6 bases). This CDR3 has 11 amino acids. Per the germline V gene, CDR1 is WSHSY and CDR2 is SAAADI. The V end lost 2 bases, the J end lost 9 bases, and 8 bases lay between the germline ends. Here the CDR3 reads CASSERRGQYF. As DNA, the CDR3 is TGCGCCAGCAGTGAGAGGAGGGGGCAGTACTTC.

This clone was recorded once. This rearrangement joins TRBV5-8 to TRBJ2-6, with D perhaps TRBD2 (6 bases). From germline, CDR1 is SGHTS and CDR2 YDEGEE. V dropped 4 bases and J dropped 0 bases, with 17 bases sitting between them. CDR3 length equals 18 residues. CDR3 residues: CASSLRGTVGSGANVLTF. The CDR3 DNA sequence: TGTGCCAGCAGCCTTCGCGGGACGGTGGGCTCTGGGGCCAACGTCCTGACTTTC.

The chain is built from TRBV28 and TRBJ2-4, with D hard to call. Germline lookup yields CDR1 MDHEN and CDR2 SYDVKM. This CDR3 region has 16 residues. Trimming left V 6 bases short and J 1 base short, with 16 bases between. The CDR3 region is CASRSSESVAKNIQYF. CDR3 DNA sequence: TGTGCCAGCAGATCCTCAGAATCCGTGGCCAAAAACATTCAGTACTTC.

The chain carries TRBV4-1 and TRBJ2-1; D perhaps matches TRBD2 (5 bases). Germline lookup yields CDR1 MGHRA and CDR2 YSYEKL. The CDR3 length is 15 residues. V was cut by 1 base and J by 7 bases, with 14 bases left in between. In nucleotides, the CDR3 is TGCGCCAGCAGCCAAGTGGAGGACCCGGGGAATGAGCAGTTCTTC. Its translation: CASSQVEDPGNEQFF.